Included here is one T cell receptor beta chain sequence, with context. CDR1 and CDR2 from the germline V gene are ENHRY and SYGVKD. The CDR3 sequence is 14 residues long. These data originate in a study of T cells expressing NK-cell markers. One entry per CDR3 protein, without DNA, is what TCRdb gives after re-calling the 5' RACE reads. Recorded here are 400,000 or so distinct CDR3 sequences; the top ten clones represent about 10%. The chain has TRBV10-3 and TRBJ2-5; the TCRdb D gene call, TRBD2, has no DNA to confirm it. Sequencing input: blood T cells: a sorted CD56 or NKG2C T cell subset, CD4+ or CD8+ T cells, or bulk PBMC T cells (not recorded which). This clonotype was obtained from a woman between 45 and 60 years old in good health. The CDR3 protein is CATGLAGGQETQYF.